This TCR beta chain is drawn from a study of blood T cell repertoires in COVID-19. CDR3 length equals 15 residues. Germline V gene data show CDR1 as MGHRA and CDR2 as YSYEKL. J was trimmed by 6 bases and V by 2 bases; bases with no gene match: 4. Within 2 weeks of study entry, exposed participants had contacted a PCR-confirmed or clinician-diagnosed COVID-19 case. Generated by immunoSEQ multiplex PCR, the TCRdb table keeps only in-frame clones and is missing some. This table has fewer than 350,000 clones, 85% appearing once. This sequence joins TRBV4-1 and TRBJ1-4; 9 bases are a match to TRBD1. The sequenced sample was PBMCs or T cells enriched from blood (not recorded which). The receptor's source is a woman younger than 45 who had been exposed to COVID-19. CDR3 protein: CASSQRTGEDEKLFF. DNA for the CDR3: TGCGCCAGCAGCCAACGGACAGGGGAAGATGAAAAACTGTTTTTT.